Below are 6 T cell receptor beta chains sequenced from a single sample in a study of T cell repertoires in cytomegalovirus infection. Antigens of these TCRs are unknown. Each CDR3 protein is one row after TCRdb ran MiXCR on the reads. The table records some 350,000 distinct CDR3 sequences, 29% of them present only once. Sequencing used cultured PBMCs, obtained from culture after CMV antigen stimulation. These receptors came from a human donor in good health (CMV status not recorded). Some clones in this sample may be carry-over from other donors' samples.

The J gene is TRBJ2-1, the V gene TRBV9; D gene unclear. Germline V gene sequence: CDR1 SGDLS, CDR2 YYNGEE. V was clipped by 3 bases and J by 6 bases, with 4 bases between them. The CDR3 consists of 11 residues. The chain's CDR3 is CASSGTNEQFF. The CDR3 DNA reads TGTGCCAGCAGCGGGACCAATGAGCAGTTCTTC.

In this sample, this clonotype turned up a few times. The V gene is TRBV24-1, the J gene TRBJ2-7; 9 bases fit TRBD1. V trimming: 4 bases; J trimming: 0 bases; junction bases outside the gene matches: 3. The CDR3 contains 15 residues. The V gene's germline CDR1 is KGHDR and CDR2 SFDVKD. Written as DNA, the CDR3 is TGTGCCACCAGTGACCCGGGACAGGGCTCCTACGAGCAGTACTTC. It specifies CATSDPGQGSYEQYF.

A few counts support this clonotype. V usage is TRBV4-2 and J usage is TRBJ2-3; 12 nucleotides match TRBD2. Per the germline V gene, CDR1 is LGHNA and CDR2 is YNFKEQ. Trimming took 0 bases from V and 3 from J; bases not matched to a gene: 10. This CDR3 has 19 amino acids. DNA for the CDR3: TGTGCCAGCAGCCAAGATAGCCTAGCGGGAGGGCCTTGGACAGATACGCAGTATTTT. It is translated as CASSQDSLAGGPWTDTQYF.

CDR3 in DNA: TGTGCCAGCAGTTTAGCGGGGCGTAAGGACACTGAAGCTTTCTTT. It codes for CASSLAGRKDTEAFF. The chain couples TRBV12-3 or TRBV12-4 to TRBJ1-1; D perhaps matches TRBD1 (5 bases). The CDR3 runs to 15 residues. Trimming removed 0 bases from V and 3 bases from J, with 11 bases in between.

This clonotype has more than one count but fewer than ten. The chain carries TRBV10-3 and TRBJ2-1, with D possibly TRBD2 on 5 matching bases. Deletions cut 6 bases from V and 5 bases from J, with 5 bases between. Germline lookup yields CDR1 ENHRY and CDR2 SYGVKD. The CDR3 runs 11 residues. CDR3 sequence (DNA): TGTGCCATCAGGAGGGACAATGAGCAGTTCTTC. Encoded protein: CAIRRDNEQFF.

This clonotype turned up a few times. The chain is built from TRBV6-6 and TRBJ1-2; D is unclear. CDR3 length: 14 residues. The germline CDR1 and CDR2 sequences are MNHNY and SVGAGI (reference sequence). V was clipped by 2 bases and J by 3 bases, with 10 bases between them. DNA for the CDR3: TGTGCCAGCAGTTACGAGGGCGTGGACTATGGCTACACCTTC. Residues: CASSYEGVDYGYTF.